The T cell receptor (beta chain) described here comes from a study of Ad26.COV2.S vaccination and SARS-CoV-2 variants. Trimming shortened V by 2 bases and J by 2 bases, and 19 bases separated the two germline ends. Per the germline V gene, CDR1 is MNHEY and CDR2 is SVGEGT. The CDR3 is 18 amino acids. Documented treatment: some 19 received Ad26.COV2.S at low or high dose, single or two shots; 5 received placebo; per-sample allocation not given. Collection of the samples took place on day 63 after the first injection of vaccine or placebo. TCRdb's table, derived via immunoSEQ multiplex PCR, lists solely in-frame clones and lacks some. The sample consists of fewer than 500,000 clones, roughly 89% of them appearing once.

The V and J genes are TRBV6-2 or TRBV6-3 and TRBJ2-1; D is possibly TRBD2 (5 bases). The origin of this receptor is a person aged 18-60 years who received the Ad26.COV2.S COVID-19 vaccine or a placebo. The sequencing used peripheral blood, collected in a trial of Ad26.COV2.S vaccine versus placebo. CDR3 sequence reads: CASSYPSGLRVAYNEQFF. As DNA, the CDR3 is TGTGCCAGCAGTTACCCCTCCGGACTGCGGGTGGCCTACAATGAGCAGTTCTTC.